This T cell receptor (beta chain) was documented in a study of spatial heterogeneity in lung cancer. Study as a whole: Detection consistently yielded more beta chains than alpha chains. The library had UMIs, and each TCR and UMI pair averaged more than ten raw reads. Study-level points and caveats: The study found ubiquitous expanded tumor TCRs in blood more at resection than follow-up.

Per the germline V gene, CDR1 is SGHNT and CDR2 is YYREEE (reference sequence). The CDR3 loop spans 15 amino acids. Unmatched junction bases numbered 6, after V lost 4 bases and J lost 2 bases. This sample's time point: sample taken at primary tumor resection. Unsorted whole RNA of tumor, nontumor lung or frozen PBMC was sequenced. Individually, TCR cDNA molecules were each labelled with a unique molecular identifier. TCRdb re-analysed the 5' RACE reads in MiXCR, keeping a single row per CDR3 protein. There are about 50,000 distinct CDR3 sequences in the sample; 7.5% to 8% occur only once, and 10% to 15% lies in the top ten. This clonotype has only a few counts. Its antigen is as yet unknown.

The sequence was obtained from a female donor with early-stage non-small cell lung cancer. This sequence joins TRBV5-4 and TRBJ2-3; 8 nucleotides line up with TRBD2. Sequencing used PBMCs, obtained at surgery. The CDR3: CASSPIAGSTDTQYF. The CDR3 DNA sequence: TGTGCCAGCAGCCCTATAGCGGGGTCCACAGATACGCAGTATTTT.